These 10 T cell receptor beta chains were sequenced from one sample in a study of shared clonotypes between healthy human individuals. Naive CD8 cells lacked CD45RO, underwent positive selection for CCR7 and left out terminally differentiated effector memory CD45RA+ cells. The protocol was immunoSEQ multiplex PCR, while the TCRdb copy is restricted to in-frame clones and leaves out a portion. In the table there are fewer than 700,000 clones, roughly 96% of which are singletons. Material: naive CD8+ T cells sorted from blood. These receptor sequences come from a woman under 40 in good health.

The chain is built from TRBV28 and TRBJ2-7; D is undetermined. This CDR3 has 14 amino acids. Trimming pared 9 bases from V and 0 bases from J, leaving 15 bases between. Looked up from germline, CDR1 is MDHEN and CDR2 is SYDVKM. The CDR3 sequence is CASKKGWSSYEQYF. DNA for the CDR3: TGTGCCAGTAAGAAGGGATGGAGCTCCTACGAGCAGTACTTC.

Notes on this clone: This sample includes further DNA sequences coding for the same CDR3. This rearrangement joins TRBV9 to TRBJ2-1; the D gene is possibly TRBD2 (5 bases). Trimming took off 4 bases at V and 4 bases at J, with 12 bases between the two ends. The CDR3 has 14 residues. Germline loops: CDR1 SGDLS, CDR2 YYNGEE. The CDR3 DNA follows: TGTGCCAGCAGCCCCCCGGGCGGGTACAATGAGCAGTTCTTC. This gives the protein CASSPPGGYNEQFF.

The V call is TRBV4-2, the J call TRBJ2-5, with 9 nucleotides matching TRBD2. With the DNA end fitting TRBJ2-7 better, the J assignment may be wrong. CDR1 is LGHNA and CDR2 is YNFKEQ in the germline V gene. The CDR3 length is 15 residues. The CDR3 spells CASSQESGRYYEQYF. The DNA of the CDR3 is TGTGCCAGCAGCCAAGAGAGCGGGAGGTACTACGAGCAGTACTTC.

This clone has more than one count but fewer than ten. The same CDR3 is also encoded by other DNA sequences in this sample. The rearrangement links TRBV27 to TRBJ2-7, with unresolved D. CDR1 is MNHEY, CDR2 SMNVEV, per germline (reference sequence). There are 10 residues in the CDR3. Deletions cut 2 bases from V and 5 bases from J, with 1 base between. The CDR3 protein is CASSLNEQYF. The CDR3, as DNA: TGTGCCAGCAGTTTAAACGAGCAGTACTTC.

The CDR3 reads CASSQDPAVNTGELFF. CDR3 coding DNA: TGTGCCAGCAGCCAAGATCCAGCCGTGAACACCGGGGAGCTGTTTTTT. V and J are TRBV4-2 and TRBJ2-2, with D unresolved. Germline lookup yields CDR1 LGHNA and CDR2 YNFKEQ. The CDR3 has 16 residues. V was cut by 0 bases and J by 1 base, with 9 bases left in between.

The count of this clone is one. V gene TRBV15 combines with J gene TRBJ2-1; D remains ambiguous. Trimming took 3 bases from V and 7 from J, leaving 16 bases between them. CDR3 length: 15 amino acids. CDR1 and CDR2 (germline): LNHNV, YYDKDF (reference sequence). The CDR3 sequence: CATSSDPTPWNEQFF. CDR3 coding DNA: TGTGCCACCAGCAGCGATCCCACCCCTTGGAATGAGCAGTTCTTC.

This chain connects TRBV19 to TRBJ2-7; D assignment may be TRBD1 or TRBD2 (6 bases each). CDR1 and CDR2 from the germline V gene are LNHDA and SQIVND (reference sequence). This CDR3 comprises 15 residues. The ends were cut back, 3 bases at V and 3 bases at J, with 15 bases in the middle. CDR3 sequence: CASSMSGGTNYEQYF. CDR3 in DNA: TGTGCCAGTAGTATGTCCGGAGGGACAAACTACGAGCAGTACTTC.

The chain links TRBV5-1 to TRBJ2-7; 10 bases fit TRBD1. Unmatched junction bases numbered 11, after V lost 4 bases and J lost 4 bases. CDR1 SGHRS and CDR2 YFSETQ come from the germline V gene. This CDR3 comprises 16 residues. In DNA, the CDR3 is TGCGCCAGCAGCGCCGGGACAGGGGTTATAGGGTACGAGCAGTACTTC. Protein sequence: CASSAGTGVIGYEQYF.

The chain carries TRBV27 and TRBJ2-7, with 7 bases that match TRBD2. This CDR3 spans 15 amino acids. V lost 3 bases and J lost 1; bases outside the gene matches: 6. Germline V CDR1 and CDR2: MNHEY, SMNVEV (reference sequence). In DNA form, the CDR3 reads TGTGCCAGCAGTTTTAATCAGGGACTATCCTACGAGCAGTACTTC. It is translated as CASSFNQGLSYEQYF.

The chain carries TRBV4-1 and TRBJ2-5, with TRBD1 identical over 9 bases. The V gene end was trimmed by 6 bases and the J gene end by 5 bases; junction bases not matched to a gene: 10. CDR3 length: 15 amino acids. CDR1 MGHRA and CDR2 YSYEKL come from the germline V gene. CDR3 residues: CASRFRDRALETQYF. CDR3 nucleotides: TGCGCCAGCAGATTCCGGGACAGGGCCCTGGAGACCCAGTACTTC.